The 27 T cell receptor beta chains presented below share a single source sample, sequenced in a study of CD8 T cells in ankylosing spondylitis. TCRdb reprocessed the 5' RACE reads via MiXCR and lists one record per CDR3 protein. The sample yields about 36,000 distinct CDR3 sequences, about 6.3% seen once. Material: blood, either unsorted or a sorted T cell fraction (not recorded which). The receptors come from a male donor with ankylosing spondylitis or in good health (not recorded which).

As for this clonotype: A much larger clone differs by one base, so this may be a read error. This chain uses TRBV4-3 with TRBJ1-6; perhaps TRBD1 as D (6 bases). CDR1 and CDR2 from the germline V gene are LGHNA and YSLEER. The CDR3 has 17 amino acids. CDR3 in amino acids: CASSQDIPRGRNSPPHF. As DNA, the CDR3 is TGCGCCAGCAGCCAAGATATTCCCCGGGGGCGGAATTCACCCCCCCACTTT.

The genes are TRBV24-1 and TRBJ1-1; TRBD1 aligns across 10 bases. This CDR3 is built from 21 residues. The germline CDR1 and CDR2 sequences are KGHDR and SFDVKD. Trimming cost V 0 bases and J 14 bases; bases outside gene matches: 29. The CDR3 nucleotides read TGTGCCACCAGTGATTTGTACCCCGAGTTCTCGGAGACCGGGACAGGGGACGCTCTCTTCTTT. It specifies CATSDLYPEFSETGTGDALFF.

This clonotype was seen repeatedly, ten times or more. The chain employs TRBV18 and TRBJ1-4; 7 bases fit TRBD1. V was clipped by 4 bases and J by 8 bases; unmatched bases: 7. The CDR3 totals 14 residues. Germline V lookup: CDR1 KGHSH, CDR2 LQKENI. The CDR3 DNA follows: TGTGCCAGCTCACTCTCAGGGGGTACGGAAAAACTGTTTTTT. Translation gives CASSLSGGTEKLFF.

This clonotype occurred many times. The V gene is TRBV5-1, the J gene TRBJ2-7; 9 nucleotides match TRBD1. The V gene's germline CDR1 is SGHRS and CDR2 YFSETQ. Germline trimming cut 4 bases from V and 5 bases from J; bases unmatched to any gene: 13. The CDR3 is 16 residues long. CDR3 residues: CASSRSGTGRSHEQYF. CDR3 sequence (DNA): TGCGCCAGCAGCCGCAGTGGGACAGGGAGGTCCCACGAGCAGTACTTC.

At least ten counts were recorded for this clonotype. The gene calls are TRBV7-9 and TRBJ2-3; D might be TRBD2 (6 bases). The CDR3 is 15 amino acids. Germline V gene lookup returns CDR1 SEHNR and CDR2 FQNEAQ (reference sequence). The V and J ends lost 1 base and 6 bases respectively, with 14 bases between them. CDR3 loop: CASSLVVGGGDTQYF. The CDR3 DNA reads TGTGCCAGCAGCTTAGTGGTCGGTGGAGGGGATACGCAGTATTTT.

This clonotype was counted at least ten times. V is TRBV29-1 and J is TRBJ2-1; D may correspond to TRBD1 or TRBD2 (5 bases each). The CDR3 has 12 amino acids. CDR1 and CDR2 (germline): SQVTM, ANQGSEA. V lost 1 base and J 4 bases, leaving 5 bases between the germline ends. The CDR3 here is CSVEGGYNEQFF. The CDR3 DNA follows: TGCAGCGTTGAAGGGGGGTACAATGAGCAGTTCTTC.

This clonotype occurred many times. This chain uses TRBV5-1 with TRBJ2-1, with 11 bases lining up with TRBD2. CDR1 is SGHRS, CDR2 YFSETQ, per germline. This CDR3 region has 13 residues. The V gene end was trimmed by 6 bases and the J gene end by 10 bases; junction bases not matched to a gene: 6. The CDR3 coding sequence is TGCGCCAGCAAGGCTAGCGGGAGGAACGAGCAGTTCTTC. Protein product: CASKASGRNEQFF.

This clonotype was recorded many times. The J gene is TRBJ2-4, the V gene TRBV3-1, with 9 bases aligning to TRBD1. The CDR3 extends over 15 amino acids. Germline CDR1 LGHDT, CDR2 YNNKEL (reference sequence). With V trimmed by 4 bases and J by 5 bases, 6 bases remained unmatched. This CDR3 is CASSRTRDRENIQYF. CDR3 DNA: TGTGCCAGCAGCCGAACCCGGGACAGGGAAAACATTCAGTACTTC.

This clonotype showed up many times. The CDR3 loop reads CASSLDQETQYF. CDR3 in DNA: TGCGCCAGCAGCTTGGACCAAGAGACCCAGTACTTC. The V and J genes are TRBV5-1 and TRBJ2-5; no clear D gene. CDR1 and CDR2 from the germline V gene are SGHRS and YFSETQ. The CDR3 loop spans 12 amino acids. The V gene lost 0 bases and the J gene lost 0 bases, with 0 bases spanning the gap.

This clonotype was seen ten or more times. The CDR3, as DNA: TGTGCCAGCAGCTTACTAGCGGTGAGCACAGATACGCAGTATTTT. This sequence encodes CASSLLAVSTDTQYF. The rearrangement joins TRBV7-9 to TRBJ2-3; 7 positions match TRBD2. Germline CDR1 and CDR2: SEHNR and FQNEAQ (reference sequence). CDR3 length equals 15 residues. Trimming took 2 bases from V and 0 from J; bases not matched to a gene: 2. The full variable domain, completed using reference TRBV7-9 and TRBJ2-3, is DTGVSQNPRHKITKRGQNVTFRCDPISEHNRLYWYRQTLGQGPEFLTYFQNEAQLEKSRLLSDRFSAERPKGSFSTLEIQRTEQGDSAMYLCASSLLAVSTDTQYFGPGTRLTVL.

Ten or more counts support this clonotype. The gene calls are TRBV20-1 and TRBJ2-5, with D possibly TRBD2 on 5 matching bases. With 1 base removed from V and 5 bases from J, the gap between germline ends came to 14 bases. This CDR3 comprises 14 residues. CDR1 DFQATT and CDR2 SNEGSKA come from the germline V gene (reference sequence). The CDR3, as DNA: TGCAGTGCTAGAGTCGGATCGGGGTGGGAGACCCAGTACTTC. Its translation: CSARVGSGWETQYF.

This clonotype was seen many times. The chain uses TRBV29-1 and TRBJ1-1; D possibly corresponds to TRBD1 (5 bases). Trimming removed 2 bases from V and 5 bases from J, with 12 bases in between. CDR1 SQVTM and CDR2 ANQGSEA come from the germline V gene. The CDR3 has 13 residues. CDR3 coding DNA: TGCAGCGTTGAAAGCGGGGGAAGGACTGAAGCTTTCTTT. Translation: CSVESGGRTEAFF. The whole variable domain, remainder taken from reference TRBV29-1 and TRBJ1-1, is SAVISQKPSRDICQRGTSLTIQCQVDSQVTMMFWYRQQPGQSLTLIATANQGSEATYESGFVIDKFPISRPNLTFSTLTVSNMSPEDSSIYLCSVESGGRTEAFFGQGTRLTVV.

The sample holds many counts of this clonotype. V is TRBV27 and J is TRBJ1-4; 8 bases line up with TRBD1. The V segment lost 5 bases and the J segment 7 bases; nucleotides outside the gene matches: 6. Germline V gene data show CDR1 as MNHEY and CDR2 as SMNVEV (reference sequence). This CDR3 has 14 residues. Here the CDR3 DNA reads TGTGCCAGCAGTAGGACAGGGCAATTTGAAAAACTGTTTTTT. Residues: CASSRTGQFEKLFF.

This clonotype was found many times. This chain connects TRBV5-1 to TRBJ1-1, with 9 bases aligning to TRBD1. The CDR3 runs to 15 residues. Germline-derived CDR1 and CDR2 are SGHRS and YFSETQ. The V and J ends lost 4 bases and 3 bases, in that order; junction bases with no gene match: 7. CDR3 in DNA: TGCGCCAGCAGCAGGGACAGGGCTATGCACACTGAAGCTTTCTTT. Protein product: CASSRDRAMHTEAFF.

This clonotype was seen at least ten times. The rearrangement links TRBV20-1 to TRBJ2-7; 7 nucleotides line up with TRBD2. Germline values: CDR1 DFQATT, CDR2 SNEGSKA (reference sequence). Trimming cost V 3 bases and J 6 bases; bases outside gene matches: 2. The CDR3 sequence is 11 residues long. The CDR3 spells CSASGGVEQYF. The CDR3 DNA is TGCAGTGCTAGTGGGGGGGTCGAGCAGTACTTC.

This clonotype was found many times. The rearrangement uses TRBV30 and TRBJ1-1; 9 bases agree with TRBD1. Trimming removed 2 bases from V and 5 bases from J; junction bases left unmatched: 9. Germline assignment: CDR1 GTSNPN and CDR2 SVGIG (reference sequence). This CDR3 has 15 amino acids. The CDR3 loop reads CAWSIRQGVGTEAFF. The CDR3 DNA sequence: TGTGCCTGGAGTATCCGACAGGGGGTGGGAACTGAAGCTTTCTTT.

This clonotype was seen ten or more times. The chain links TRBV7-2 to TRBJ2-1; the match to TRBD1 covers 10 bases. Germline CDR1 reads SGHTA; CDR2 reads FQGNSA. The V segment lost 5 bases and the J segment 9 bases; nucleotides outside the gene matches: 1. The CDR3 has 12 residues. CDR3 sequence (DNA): TGTGCCAGCAGCGACAGGGGGCTTGAGCAGTTCTTC. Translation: CASSDRGLEQFF.

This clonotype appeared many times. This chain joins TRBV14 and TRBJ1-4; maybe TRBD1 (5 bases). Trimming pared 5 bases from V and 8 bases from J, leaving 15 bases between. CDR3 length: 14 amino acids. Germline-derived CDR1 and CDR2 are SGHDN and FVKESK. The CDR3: CASSTLGAWEKLFF. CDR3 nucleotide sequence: TGTGCCAGCAGCACCCTCGGGGCATGGGAAAAACTGTTTTTT.

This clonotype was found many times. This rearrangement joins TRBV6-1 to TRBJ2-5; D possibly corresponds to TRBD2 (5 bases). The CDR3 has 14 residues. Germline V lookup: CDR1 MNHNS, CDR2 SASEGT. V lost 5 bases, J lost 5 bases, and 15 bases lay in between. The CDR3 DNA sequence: TGTGCCAGCAGTCGACCCGGACTTGGGGAGACCCAGTACTTC. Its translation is CASSRPGLGETQYF.

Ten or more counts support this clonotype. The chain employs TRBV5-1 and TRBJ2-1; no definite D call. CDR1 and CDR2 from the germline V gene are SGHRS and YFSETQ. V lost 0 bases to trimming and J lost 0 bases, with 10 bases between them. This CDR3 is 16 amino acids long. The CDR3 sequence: CASSLELTSSYNEQFF. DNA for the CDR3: TGCGCCAGCAGCTTGGAGTTGACGAGCTCCTACAATGAGCAGTTCTTC.

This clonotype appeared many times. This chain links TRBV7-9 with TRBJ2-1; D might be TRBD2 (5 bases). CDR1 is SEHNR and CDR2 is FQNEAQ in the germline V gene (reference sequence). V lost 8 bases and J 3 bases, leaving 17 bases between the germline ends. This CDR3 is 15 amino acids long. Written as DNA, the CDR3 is TGTGCCAGCTTTACGAGGAGCGGACTCTACAATGAGCAGTTCTTC. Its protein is CASFTRSGLYNEQFF.

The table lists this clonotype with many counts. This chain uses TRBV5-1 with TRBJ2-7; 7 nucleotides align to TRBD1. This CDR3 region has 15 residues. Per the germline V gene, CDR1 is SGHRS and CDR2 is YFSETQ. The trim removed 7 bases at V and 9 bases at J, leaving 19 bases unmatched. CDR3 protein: CASRNLRDSGSGQYF. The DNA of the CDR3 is TGCGCCAGCCGAAACCTCCGGGACAGCGGCTCCGGGCAGTACTTC.

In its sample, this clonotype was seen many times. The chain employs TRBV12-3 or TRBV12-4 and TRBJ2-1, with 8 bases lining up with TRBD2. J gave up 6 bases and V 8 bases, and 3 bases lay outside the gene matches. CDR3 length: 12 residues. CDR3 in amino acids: CASGRGVNEQFF. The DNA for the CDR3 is TGTGCCAGCGGGCGGGGGGTCAATGAGCAGTTCTTC.

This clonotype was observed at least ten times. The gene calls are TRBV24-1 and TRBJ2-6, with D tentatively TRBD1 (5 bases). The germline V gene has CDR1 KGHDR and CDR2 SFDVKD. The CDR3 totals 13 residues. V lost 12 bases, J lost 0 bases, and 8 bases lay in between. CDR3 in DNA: TGTGCCGTAGACAGCTCTGGGGCCAACGTCCTGACTTTC. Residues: CAVDSSGANVLTF.

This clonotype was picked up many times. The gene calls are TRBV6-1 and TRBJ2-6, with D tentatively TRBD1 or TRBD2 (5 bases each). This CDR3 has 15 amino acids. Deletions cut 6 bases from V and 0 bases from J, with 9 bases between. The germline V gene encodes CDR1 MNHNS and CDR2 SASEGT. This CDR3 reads CASSWDHSGANVLTF. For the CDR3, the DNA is TGTGCCAGCAGCTGGGACCACTCTGGGGCCAACGTCCTGACTTTC.

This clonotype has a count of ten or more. CDR3 amino acids: CSATGDYGYTF. In DNA form, the CDR3 reads TGCAGCGCGACAGGGGACTATGGCTACACCTTC. This chain links TRBV29-1 with TRBJ1-2; 8 bases agree with TRBD1. The V and J ends lost 7 bases and 3 bases, in that order; junction bases with no gene match: 1. Germline lookup yields CDR1 SQVTM and CDR2 ANQGSEA. This CDR3 is 11 amino acids long.

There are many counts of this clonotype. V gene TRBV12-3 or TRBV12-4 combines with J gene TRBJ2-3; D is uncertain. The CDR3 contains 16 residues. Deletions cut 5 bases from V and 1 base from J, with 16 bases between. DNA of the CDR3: TGTGCCAGCAGTAACTCGGTGCAAAGGGGCACAGATACGCAGTATTTT. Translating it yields CASSNSVQRGTDTQYF.